A selection of T cell receptor beta chains follows, all from one sample in a study of identifying expanded T cells in peripheral blood. Here immunoSEQ multiplex PCR was the method, and the copy in TCRdb shows in-frame clones only, minus some. The table has under 110,000 clones, roughly nine tenths seen once. Sequencing was carried out using blood. Receptors originate from a person aged 18 to 70 in good health. Both conserved end residues are part of each CDR3. The order of the fields is J gene, V gene, D gene, clone size, CDR3 DNA, CDR3 protein. D genes are given only for firm matches. Part of the rows lack a size; the others show once, few, many or a class for expanded clones.

TRBJ2-7,TRBV7-9,NA,NA,TGTGCCAGCAGCTTAGCTGGGGAGCAGTACTTC,CASSLAGEQYF
TRBJ1-3,TRBV21-1,NA,NA,TGTGCCAGCAGCAAAGCTCCCAGGTCGACCCCCTCCTCTGGAAACACCATATATTTT,CASSKAPRSTPSSGNTIYF
TRBJ2-7,TRBV7-6,NA,NA,TGTGCCAGCAGCCGAATCCAGGGGAACGAGCAGTACTTC,CASSRIQGNEQYF
TRBJ1-2,TRBV5-1,NA,NA,TGCGCCAGCAGCCAAGGGGGGACTAACTATGGCTACACCTTC,CASSQGGTNYGYTF
TRBJ2-5,TRBV7-8,NA,NA,TGTGCCAGCAGCTTACCGATAACAGGGGAGACCCAGTACTTC,CASSLPITGETQYF
TRBJ1-2,TRBV6-6,NA,NA,TGTGCCTCCCGGGGGATTGGCTACACCTTC,CASRGIGYTF
TRBJ2-5,TRBV15,TRBD1,NA,TGTGCCACCGGATCAAGGACAGGGCCTAGGGCGCAAGAGACCCAGTACTTC,CATGSRTGPRAQETQYF
TRBJ2-3,TRBV20-1,NA,NA,TGCAGTGCTGCCCGCGGAGATACGCAGTATTTT,CSAARGDTQYF
TRBJ2-3,TRBV5-1,NA,NA,TGCGCCAGCAGCGCGACTCCCCAGAGGGCAGATACGCAGTATTTT,CASSATPQRADTQYF
TRBJ1-2,TRBV5-3,TRBD1,NA,TGTGCCAGAAGCGGGACAGGGACGAGAAACTATGGCTACACCTTC,CARSGTGTRNYGYTF
TRBJ1-4,TRBV28,NA,NA,TGTGCCAGCAGTTTACTTGCCGTGGCTAATGAAAAACTGTTTTTT,CASSLLAVANEKLFF
TRBJ2-3,TRBV29-1,TRBD2,once,TGCAGCGTTGTGGGGGCGAGCGGGGGGGGCCCCACAGATACGCAGTATTTT,CSVVGASGGGPTDTQYF
TRBJ1-6,TRBV6-5,TRBD1,NA,TGTGCCAGCAGTTACTCGACGGACAGGGTAACTGCACCCCTCCACTTT,CASSYSTDRVTAPLHF
TRBJ1-2,TRBV11-2,NA,NA,TGTGCCAGCAGCTTAGAACAGGGCTATGGCTACACCTTC,CASSLEQGYGYTF
TRBJ1-6,TRBV9,NA,few,TGTGCCAGCAGTGCCGGCTCCGGGATTAATTCACCCCTCCACTTT,CASSAGSGINSPLHF
TRBJ2-3,TRBV7-2,NA,NA,TGTGCCAGCAGCCCAGGGGCGGGGGCAGATACGCAGTATTTT,CASSPGAGADTQYF
TRBJ2-7,TRBV11-3,NA,NA,TGTGCCAGCAGCGAAGGGGATTCCTACGAGCAGTACTTC,CASSEGDSYEQYF
TRBJ2-1,TRBV5-1,NA,NA,TGCGCCAGCACCGTGCAGGGCTCCTACAATGAGCAGTTCTTC,CASTVQGSYNEQFF
TRBJ1-1,TRBV2,NA,NA,TGTGCCAGCAGAGAAACAGGTGACGGTGAAGCTTTCTTT,CASRETGDGEAFF
TRBJ2-3,TRBV4-2,TRBD1,NA,TGTGCCAGCAGCCTCGGGACAGGGTTGTACGTAAATACGCAGTATTTT,CASSLGTGLYVNTQYF
TRBJ1-5,TRBV28,NA,NA,TGTGCCAGCAGTCCCCCTAGAGGGCCCCAGCATTTT,CASSPPRGPQHF
TRBJ1-2,TRBV4-3,NA,NA,TGCGCCAGCAGCCACCCGGCCTATGGCTACACCTTC,CASSHPAYGYTF
TRBJ2-7,TRBV9,NA,NA,TGTGCCAGCAGCGTAGATGGGGGAAGCTACGAGCAGTACTTC,CASSVDGGSYEQYF
TRBJ1-1,TRBV6-5,NA,NA,TGTGCCAGCAGTTACTCGAAAGGGAACACTGAAGCTTTCTTT,CASSYSKGNTEAFF
TRBJ1-2,TRBV6-5,TRBD1,NA,TGTGCCAGCAGTCAGGGACAGGGGGTCGGATATGGCTACACCTTC,CASSQGQGVGYGYTF
TRBJ1-2,TRBV4-3,NA,NA,TGCGCCAGCAGCCAAGGTTACACAGGGAATGGCTACACCTTC,CASSQGYTGNGYTF
TRBJ2-3,TRBV5-1,NA,NA,TGCGCCAGCAGCTTTCCGGGGACACGGGGTCGCGATACGCAGTATTTT,CASSFPGTRGRDTQYF
TRBJ2-4,TRBV28,TRBD1,NA,TGTGCCAGCAGCTCACCGGGACAGAGGGCCAAAAACATTCAGTACTTC,CASSSPGQRAKNIQYF
TRBJ1-1,TRBV6-5,NA,NA,TGTGCCAGCAGCCGCCCACAGGGCATCGGCACTGAAGCTTTCTTT,CASSRPQGIGTEAFF
TRBJ1-1,TRBV19,NA,NA,TGTGCCAGTAGTATGGCAGGGTTTGAAGCTTTCTTT,CASSMAGFEAFF
TRBJ1-1,TRBV7-2,NA,NA,TGTGCCAGCAGCCAAAGAATCATCGGGATAACTTTCTTT,CASSQRIIGITFF
TRBJ2-1,TRBV7-2,TRBD2,NA,TGTGCCAGCAGCGGACGGACTAGCGGGGGCAATGAGCAGTTCTTC,CASSGRTSGGNEQFF
TRBJ2-3,TRBV27,NA,NA,TGTGCCAGCAGTTTGAGTTGGGGAGATACGCAGTATTTT,CASSLSWGDTQYF
TRBJ2-1,TRBV7-9,TRBD2,NA,TGTGCCAGCAGCCCTCGGACTAGCGGGGGCCCTCCGGAGGAGTTCTTC,CASSPRTSGGPPEEFF
TRBJ1-6,TRBV7-2,TRBD1,NA,TGTGCCAGCACGCATGGACAGGCTCGCTCACCCCTCCACTTT,CASTHGQARSPLHF
TRBJ1-2,TRBV25-1,TRBD1,NA,TGTGCCAGCGGAACCGGGACAGGGTCGAAGATCCAGAACTATGGCTACACCTTC,CASGTGTGSKIQNYGYTF
TRBJ2-7,TRBV4-3,TRBD1,few,TGCGCCAGCAGCTTGGAGCCCGGGACAGGGGGCCGGGAGCAGTACTTC,CASSLEPGTGGREQYF
TRBJ2-5,TRBV11-2,NA,once,TGTGCCAGCAGCTTAGAATTCTCTAGTGGCGAGACCCAGTACTTC,CASSLEFSSGETQYF
TRBJ1-2,TRBV6-6,NA,NA,TGTGCCAGCAGCGGAAGTTCAGGAAGTGGCTACACCTTC,CASSGSSGSGYTF
TRBJ1-1,TRBV6-5,NA,NA,TGTGCCAGCAGTCTTTGGGGGGTGGGCACTGAAGCTTTCTTT,CASSLWGVGTEAFF
TRBJ2-7,TRBV5-4,NA,NA,TGTGCCAGCAGCTTGGAGGACGTAGCCTACGAGCAGTACTTC,CASSLEDVAYEQYF
TRBJ2-5,TRBV5-6,NA,NA,TGTGCCAGCAGCCCTACACTGAGGGCCCAAGAGACCCAGTACTTC,CASSPTLRAQETQYF
TRBJ1-5,TRBV9,NA,NA,TGTGCCAGGCTACCCGGAATGGGGGGCAGTTACGGTCAGCCCCAGCATTTT,CARLPGMGGSYGQPQHF
TRBJ1-3,TRBV28,NA,few,TGTGCCAACCCCAAGGGGATTCCCTCTGGAAACACCATATATTTT,CANPKGIPSGNTIYF
TRBJ1-3,TRBV6-6,NA,NA,TGTGCCAGCAGTTCCAGAGGGACAACTGGAAACACCATATATTTT,CASSSRGTTGNTIYF
TRBJ2-1,TRBV5-1,NA,NA,TGCGCCAGCAGCTTGGAGGGCGGAGCCAGCTCCTACAATGAGCAGTTCTTC,CASSLEGGASSYNEQFF
TRBJ2-5,TRBV13,NA,NA,TGTGCCAGCAGCCCGGGACGGACTATGAGGACCCAGTACTTC,CASSPGRTMRTQYF
TRBJ1-5,TRBV28,NA,NA,TGTGCCAGCAGTTTAGGCCCCAGAAATAGCAATCAGCCCCAGCATTTT,CASSLGPRNSNQPQHF
TRBJ1-4,TRBV27,TRBD1,NA,TGTGCCAGCAGTTTCCGGACAGGATATAATGAAAAACTGTTTTTT,CASSFRTGYNEKLFF
TRBJ1-4,TRBV5-1,TRBD1,NA,TGCGCCAGCAGCTTCCGACCGGGGACAGGCGCTAATGAAAAACTGTTTTTT,CASSFRPGTGANEKLFF
TRBJ1-5,TRBV7-2,NA,NA,TGTGCCAGCAGCGCCCAAACAGGTCCCCACAATCAGCCCCAGCATTTT,CASSAQTGPHNQPQHF
TRBJ2-2,TRBV10-3,NA,NA,TGTGCCACCGGGCCGATGGACCATTCGAACACCGGGGAGCTGTTTTTT,CATGPMDHSNTGELFF
TRBJ2-5,TRBV7-9,NA,NA,TGTGCCAGCAGCCCAACCCCCTTCTGGGGGCGGGGAGAGACCCAGTACTTC,CASSPTPFWGRGETQYF
TRBJ2-5,TRBV11-2,NA,NA,TGTGCCAGCAGCTTAGTCGTCCAAGAGACCCAGTACTTC,CASSLVVQETQYF
TRBJ2-7,TRBV6-6,NA,few,TGTGCCAGCAGTTACCTTGCAGGGATCGACTACGAGCAGTACTTC,CASSYLAGIDYEQYF
TRBJ1-1,TRBV2,NA,once,TGTGCCAGCAGTGAAACGGACACTGAAGCTTTCTTT,CASSETDTEAFF
TRBJ2-2,TRBV6-5,TRBD2,NA,TGTGCCAGCAGTTGGAACGGGGGGTTGAGCGGGGAGCTGTTTTTT,CASSWNGGLSGELFF
TRBJ2-1,TRBV19,NA,NA,TGTGCCAGTAGTATAGTTACAGGCCTCTCCTACAATGAGCAGTTCTTC,CASSIVTGLSYNEQFF
TRBJ1-2,TRBV6-1,NA,NA,TGTGCCAGCAGTGTTGCAGGGTTCACTGGCTACACCTTC,CASSVAGFTGYTF